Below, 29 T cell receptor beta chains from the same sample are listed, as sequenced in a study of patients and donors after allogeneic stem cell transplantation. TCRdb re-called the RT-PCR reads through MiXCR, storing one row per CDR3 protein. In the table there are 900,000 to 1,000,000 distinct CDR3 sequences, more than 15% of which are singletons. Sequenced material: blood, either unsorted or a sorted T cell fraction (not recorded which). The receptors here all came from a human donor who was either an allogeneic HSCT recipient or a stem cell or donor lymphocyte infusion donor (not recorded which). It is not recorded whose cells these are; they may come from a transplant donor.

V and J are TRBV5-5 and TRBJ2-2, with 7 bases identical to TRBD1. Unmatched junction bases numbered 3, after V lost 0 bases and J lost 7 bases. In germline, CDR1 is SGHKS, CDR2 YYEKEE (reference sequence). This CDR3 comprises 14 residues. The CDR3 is CASSLEQGIGELFF. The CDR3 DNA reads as TGTGCCAGCAGCTTGGAACAGGGGATCGGGGAGCTGTTTTTT.

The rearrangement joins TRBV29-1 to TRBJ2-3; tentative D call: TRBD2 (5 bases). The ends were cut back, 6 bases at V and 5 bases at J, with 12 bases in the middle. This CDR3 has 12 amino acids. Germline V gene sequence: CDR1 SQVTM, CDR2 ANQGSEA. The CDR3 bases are TGCAGCGTGCCGGGAAGAGGAGATACGCAGTATTTT. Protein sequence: CSVPGRGDTQYF.

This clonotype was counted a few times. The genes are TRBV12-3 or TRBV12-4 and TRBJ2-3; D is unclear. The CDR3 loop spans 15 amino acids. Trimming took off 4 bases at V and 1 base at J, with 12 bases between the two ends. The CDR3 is CASSSSTVGTDTQYF. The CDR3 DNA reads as TGTGCCAGCAGTTCATCGACTGTTGGCACAGATACGCAGTATTTT.

The CDR3 region is CSARDLVTASQPQHF. The DNA for the CDR3 is TGCAGTGCTAGAGATCTGGTGACAGCAAGTCAGCCCCAGCATTTT. The V call is TRBV20-1, the J call TRBJ1-5; D is perhaps TRBD1 (5 bases). Germline-derived CDR1 and CDR2 are DFQATT and SNEGSKA (reference sequence). V lost 0 bases and J lost 6, with 15 bases in between. The CDR3 contains 15 residues.

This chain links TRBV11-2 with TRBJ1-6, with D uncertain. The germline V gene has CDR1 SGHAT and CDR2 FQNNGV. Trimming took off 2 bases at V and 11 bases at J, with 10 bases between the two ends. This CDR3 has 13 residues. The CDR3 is CASSLPTPTPLHF. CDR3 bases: TGTGCCAGCAGCTTACCTACTCCAACACCCCTCCACTTT.

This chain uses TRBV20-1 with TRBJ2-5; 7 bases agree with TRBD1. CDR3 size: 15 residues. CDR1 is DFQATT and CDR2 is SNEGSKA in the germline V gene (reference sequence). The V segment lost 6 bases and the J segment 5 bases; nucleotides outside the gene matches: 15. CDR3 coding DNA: TGCAGTGCCGATGGAAACAGGGGAAGTGCGGAGACCCAGTACTTC. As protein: CSADGNRGSAETQYF.

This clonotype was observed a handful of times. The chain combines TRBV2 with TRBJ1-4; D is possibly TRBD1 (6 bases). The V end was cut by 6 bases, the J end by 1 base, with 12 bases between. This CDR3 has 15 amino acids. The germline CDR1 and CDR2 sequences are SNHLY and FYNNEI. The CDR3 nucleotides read TGTGCCAGCAGGGGGGCCGGCGTAACTAATGAAAAACTGTTTTTT. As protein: CASRGAGVTNEKLFF.

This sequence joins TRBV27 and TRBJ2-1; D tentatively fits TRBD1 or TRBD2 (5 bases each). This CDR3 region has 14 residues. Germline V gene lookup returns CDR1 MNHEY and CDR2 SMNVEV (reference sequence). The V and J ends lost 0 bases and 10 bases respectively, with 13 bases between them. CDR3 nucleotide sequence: TGTGCCAGCAGTTTATCGGGGGTAGCCGGGGAGCAGTTCTTC. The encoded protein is CASSLSGVAGEQFF.

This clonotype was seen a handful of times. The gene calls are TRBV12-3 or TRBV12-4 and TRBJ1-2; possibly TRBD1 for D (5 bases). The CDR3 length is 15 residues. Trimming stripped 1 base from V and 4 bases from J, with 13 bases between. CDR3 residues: CASSLERGGVYGYTF. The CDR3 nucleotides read TGTGCCAGCAGTTTAGAAAGGGGCGGCGTCTATGGCTACACCTTC.

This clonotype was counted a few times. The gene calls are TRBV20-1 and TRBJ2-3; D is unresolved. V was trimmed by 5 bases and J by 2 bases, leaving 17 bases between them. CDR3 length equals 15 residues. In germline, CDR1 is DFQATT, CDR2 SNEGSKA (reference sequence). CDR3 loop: CSAGWSELPTDTQYF. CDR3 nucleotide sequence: TGCAGTGCTGGGTGGAGCGAGCTTCCCACAGATACGCAGTATTTT.

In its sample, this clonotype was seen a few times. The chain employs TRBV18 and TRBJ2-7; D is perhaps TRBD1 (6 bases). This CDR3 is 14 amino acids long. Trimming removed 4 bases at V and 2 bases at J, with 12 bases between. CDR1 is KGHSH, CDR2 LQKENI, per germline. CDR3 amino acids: CASSRDRPPYEQYF. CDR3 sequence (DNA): TGTGCCAGCTCACGCGACAGGCCCCCCTACGAGCAGTACTTC.

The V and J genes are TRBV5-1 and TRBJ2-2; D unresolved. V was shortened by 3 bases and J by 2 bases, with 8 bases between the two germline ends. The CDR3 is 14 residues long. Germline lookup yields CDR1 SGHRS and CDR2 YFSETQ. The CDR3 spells CASSSATNTGELFF. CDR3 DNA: TGCGCCAGCAGCTCGGCCACCAACACCGGGGAGCTGTTTTTT.

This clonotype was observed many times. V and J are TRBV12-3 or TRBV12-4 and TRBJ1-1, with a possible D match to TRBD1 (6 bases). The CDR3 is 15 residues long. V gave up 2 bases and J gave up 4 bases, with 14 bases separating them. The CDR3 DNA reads TGTGCCAGCAGTTTATTTCTAGGGGGTGGCACTGAAGCTTTCTTT. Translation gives CASSLFLGGGTEAFF.

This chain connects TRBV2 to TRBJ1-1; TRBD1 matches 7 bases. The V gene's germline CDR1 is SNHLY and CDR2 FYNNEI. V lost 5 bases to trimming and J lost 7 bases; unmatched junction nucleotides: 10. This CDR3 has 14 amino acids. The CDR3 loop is CASSLGGGGGEAFF. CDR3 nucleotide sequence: TGTGCCAGCAGTCTCGGAGGGGGCGGTGGTGAAGCTTTCTTT.

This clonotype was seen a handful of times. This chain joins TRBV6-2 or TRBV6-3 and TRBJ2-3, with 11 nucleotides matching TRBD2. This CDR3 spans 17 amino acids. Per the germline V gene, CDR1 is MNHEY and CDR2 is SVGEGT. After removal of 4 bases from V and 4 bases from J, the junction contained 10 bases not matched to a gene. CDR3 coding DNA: TGTGCCAGCAGTTTTTTTGGGTCGGGACTAGCGGCAGATACGCAGTATTTT. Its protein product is CASSFFGSGLAADTQYF.

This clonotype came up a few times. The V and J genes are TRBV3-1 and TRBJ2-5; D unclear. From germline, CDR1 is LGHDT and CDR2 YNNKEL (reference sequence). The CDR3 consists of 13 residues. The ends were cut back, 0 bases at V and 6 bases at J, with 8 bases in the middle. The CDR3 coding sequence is TGTGCCAGCAGCCAAGATCTCCGGCAGACCCAGTACTTC. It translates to CASSQDLRQTQYF.

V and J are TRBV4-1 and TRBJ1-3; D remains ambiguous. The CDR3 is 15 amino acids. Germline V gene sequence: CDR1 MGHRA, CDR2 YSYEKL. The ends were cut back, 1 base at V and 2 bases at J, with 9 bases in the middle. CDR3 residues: CASSQGVTTGNTIYF. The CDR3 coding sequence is TGCGCCAGCAGCCAAGGGGTTACAACTGGAAACACCATATATTTT.

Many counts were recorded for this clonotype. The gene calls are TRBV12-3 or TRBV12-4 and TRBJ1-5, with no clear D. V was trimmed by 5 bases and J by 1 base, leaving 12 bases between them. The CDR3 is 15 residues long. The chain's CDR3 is CASSLAAWSNQPQHF. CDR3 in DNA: TGTGCCAGCAGTCTCGCCGCATGGAGCAATCAGCCCCAGCATTTT.

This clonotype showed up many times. This CDR3 is CASSSGLRVAISSDGYTF. The CDR3 DNA sequence: TGTGCCAGCAGTTCGGGTCTTCGGGTTGCTATTTCGTCTGATGGCTACACCTTC. The chain combines TRBV12-3 or TRBV12-4 with TRBJ1-2; D not resolved. The CDR3 is 18 residues long. V lost 4 bases to trimming and J lost 6 bases, with 27 bases between them.

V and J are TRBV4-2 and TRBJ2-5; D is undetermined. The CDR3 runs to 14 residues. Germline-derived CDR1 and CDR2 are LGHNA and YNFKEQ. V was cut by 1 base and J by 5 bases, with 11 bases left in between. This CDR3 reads CASSQVGQGETQYF. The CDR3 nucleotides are TGTGCCAGCAGCCAAGTAGGGCAAGGGGAGACCCAGTACTTC.

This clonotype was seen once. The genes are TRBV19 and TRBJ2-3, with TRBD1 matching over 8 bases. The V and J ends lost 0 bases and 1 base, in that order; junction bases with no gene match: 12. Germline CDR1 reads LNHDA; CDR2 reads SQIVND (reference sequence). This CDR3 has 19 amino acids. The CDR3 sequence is CASSIDPSDRESGTDTQYF. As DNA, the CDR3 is TGTGCCAGTAGTATAGACCCCTCGGACAGGGAGAGTGGCACAGATACGCAGTATTTT.

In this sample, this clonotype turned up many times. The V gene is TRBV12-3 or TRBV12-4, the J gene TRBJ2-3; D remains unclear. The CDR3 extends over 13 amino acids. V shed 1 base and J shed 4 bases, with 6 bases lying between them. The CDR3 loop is CASSLVVADTQYF. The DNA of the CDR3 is TGTGCCAGCAGTTTAGTAGTGGCAGATACGCAGTATTTT.

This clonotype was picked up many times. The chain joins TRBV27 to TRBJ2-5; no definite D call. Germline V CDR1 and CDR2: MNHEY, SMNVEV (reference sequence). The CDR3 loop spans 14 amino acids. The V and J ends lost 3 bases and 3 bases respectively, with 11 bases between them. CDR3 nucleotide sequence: TGTGCCAGCAGTTTCCTGAAGGCAAAAGAGACCCAGTACTTC. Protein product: CASSFLKAKETQYF.

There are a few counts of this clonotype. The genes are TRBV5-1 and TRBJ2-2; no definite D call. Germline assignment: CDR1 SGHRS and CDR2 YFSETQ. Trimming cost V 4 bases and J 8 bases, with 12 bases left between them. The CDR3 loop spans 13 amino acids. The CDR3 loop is CASSPPRFGELFF. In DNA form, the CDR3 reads TGCGCCAGCAGCCCGCCGCGATTTGGGGAGCTGTTTTTT. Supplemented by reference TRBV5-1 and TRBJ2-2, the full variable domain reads KAGVTQTPRYLIKTRGQQVTLSCSPISGHRSVSWYQQTPGQGLQFLFEYFSETQRNKGNFPGRFSGRQFSNSRSEMNVSTLELGDSALYLCASSPPRFGELFFGEGSRLTVL.

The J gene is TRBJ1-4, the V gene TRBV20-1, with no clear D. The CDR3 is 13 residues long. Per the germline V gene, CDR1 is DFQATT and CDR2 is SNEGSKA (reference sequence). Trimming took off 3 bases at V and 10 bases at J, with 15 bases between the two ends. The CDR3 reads CSASDAWGVKLFF. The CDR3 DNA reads TGCAGTGCTAGTGACGCTTGGGGTGTAAAACTGTTTTTT.

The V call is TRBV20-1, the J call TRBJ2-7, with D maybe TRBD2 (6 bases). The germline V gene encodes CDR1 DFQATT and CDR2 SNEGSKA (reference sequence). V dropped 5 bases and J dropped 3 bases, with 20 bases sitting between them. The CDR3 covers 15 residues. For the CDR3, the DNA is TGCAGTGCTTCCCGGGGGAAGGAGCCAAACTACGAGCAGTACTTC. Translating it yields CSASRGKEPNYEQYF.

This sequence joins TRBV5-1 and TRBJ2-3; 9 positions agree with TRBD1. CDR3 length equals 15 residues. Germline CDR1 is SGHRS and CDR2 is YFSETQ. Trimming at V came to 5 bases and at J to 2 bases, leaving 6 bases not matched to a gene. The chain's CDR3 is CASSLTGGVTDTQYF. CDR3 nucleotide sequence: TGCGCCAGCAGTCTGACAGGGGGTGTCACAGATACGCAGTATTTT.

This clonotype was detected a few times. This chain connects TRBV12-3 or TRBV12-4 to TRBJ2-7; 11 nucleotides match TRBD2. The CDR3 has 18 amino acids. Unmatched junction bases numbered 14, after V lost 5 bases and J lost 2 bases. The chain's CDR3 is CASSRPGQVSGRAYEQYF. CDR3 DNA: TGTGCCAGCAGTCGCCCGGGACAGGTTAGCGGGAGGGCCTACGAGCAGTACTTC.

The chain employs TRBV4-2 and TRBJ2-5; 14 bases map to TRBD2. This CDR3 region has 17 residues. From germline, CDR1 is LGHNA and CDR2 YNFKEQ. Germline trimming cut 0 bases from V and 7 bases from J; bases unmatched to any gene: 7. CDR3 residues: CASSQEGLAGVGVTQYF. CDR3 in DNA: TGTGCCAGCAGCCAAGAGGGACTAGCGGGAGTTGGGGTGACCCAGTACTTC.